This passage covers 23 T cell receptor beta chains from one sample sequenced in a study of T-cell reconstitution after alpha-beta-depleted transplantation in children. As it was prepared, the TCRbeta library received unique molecular identifiers. Via MiXCR, TCRdb re-called the PCR reads, giving one row per CDR3 protein. The sample includes 550,000 to 800,000 distinct CDR3 sequences, 10% to 15% of them seen just once. The sequenced sample was PBMCs, obtained before TCRalphabeta/CD19-depleted stem cell transplant. The receptors stem from a girl aged 2 to 9 with congenital amegakaryocytic thrombocytopenia, due to receive a stem cell transplant.

This chain joins TRBV12-3 or TRBV12-4 and TRBJ2-1; 9 bases fit TRBD2. Trimming cost V 9 bases and J 10 bases; bases outside gene matches: 13. The CDR3 is made up of 14 amino acids. Here the CDR3 reads CASSWREGSEEQFF. As DNA, the CDR3 is TGTGCCAGTTCCTGGCGGGAGGGCTCGGAGGAGCAGTTCTTC.

This clonotype was counted many times. The chain recombines TRBV4-1 with TRBJ2-5; 9 bases map to TRBD1. The CDR3 sequence is 15 residues long. J gave up 4 bases and V 2 bases, and 5 bases lay outside the gene matches. Looked up from germline, CDR1 is MGHRA and CDR2 is YSYEKL. The CDR3 DNA is TGCGCCAGCAGCCAACAGGACAGGGGAGGAGAGACCCAGTACTTC. Its translation is CASSQQDRGGETQYF.

This clonotype has just a few counts. This rearrangement joins TRBV28 to TRBJ1-5; 8 bases agree with TRBD1. CDR1 is MDHEN, CDR2 SYDVKM, per germline. This CDR3 region has 14 residues. Trimming removed 6 bases from V and 4 bases from J; junction bases left unmatched: 5. CDR3 in amino acids: CASSRDRRNQPQHF. The CDR3 DNA reads as TGTGCCAGCAGCCGGGACAGGAGGAATCAGCCCCAGCATTTT.

CDR3 protein: CASSLEGGASYEQYF. CDR3 bases: TGTGCCAGCAGCTTAGAGGGGGGGGCGAGCTACGAGCAGTACTTC. The chain carries TRBV7-6 and TRBJ2-7, with a tentative D call TRBD2 (7 bases). The germline V and J ends were trimmed by 1 base and 3 bases, with 13 bases remaining between them. CDR3 length: 15 residues. Looked up from germline, CDR1 is SGHVS and CDR2 is FNYEAQ.

This clonotype was recorded a few times. This sequence joins TRBV15 and TRBJ2-1; a weak D match, TRBD1 (5 bases). The CDR3 loop spans 16 amino acids. The V gene lost 1 base and the J gene lost 0 bases, with 10 bases spanning the gap. CDR1 LNHNV and CDR2 YYDKDF come from the germline V gene (reference sequence). The CDR3 sequence is CATSRGRAHSYNEQFF. The CDR3, as DNA: TGTGCCACCAGCAGAGGCAGGGCTCACTCCTACAATGAGCAGTTCTTC.

This clonotype was observed a handful of times. The chain is built from TRBV20-1 and TRBJ2-7; 8 bases are a match to TRBD1. This CDR3 has 16 residues. The J segment lost 3 bases and the V segment lost 5 bases, leaving 15 bases of the junction unmatched. The germline gives CDR1 DFQATT, CDR2 SNEGSKA (reference sequence). DNA of the CDR3: TGCAGTGCTCATATGTTCGGTCCGGGACAGGACTACGAGCAGTACTTC. Amino acids: CSAHMFGPGQDYEQYF.

This clonotype was recorded many times. V usage is TRBV28 and J usage is TRBJ2-3, with TRBD1 identical over 7 bases. Germline CDR1 is MDHEN and CDR2 is SYDVKM. Trimming removed 8 bases from V and 3 bases from J; junction bases left unmatched: 11. CDR3 length: 15 amino acids. The CDR3 sequence: CASGSGTESTDTQYF. The CDR3, as DNA: TGTGCCAGCGGATCCGGGACAGAATCGACAGATACGCAGTATTTT.

This clonotype was observed many times. The CDR3 DNA is TGCAGTGCTAGGTTATGGGGAATGGGTCAGCCCCAGCATTTT. Protein: CSARLWGMGQPQHF. This sequence joins TRBV20-1 and TRBJ1-5, with D uncertain. This CDR3 comprises 14 residues. Between the trimmed V and J ends, which lost 3 bases and 6 bases, there was a span of 15 bases. In germline, CDR1 is DFQATT, CDR2 SNEGSKA (reference sequence).

The rearrangement joins TRBV5-5 to TRBJ1-2, with D possibly matching TRBD1 (5 bases). This CDR3 is 15 amino acids long. V gave up 3 bases and J gave up 3 bases, with 15 bases separating them. Looked up from germline, CDR1 is SGHKS and CDR2 is YYEKEE (reference sequence). The CDR3 nucleotides read TGTGCCAGCAGCTCCATACAGGAGGCGCACTATGGCTACACCTTC. Residues: CASSSIQEAHYGYTF.

In its sample, this clonotype was seen a few times. The chain uses TRBV5-4 and TRBJ2-1, with D hard to call. The germline V gene encodes CDR1 SGHNT and CDR2 YYREEE (reference sequence). V gave up 0 bases and J gave up 10 bases, with 14 bases separating them. There are 14 residues in the CDR3. The CDR3 is CASSLDAGYGEQFF. The CDR3 DNA is TGTGCCAGCAGCTTGGATGCTGGGTATGGGGAGCAGTTCTTC.

This clonotype was found a few times. The chain is built from TRBV20-1 and TRBJ2-3; 8 bases are a match to TRBD2. CDR3 length: 15 residues. Trimming removed 1 base from V and 5 bases from J; junction bases left unmatched: 8. CDR1 and CDR2 from the germline V gene are DFQATT and SNEGSKA (reference sequence). Here the CDR3 reads CSARGREGRGDTQYF. The CDR3 nucleotides read TGCAGTGCTAGAGGTCGGGAGGGCCGGGGAGATACGCAGTATTTT.

This clonotype was counted only a few times. The chain has TRBV6-1 and TRBJ2-1; 8 bases agree with TRBD2. V was clipped by 6 bases and J by 7 bases; unmatched bases: 11. Germline V gene data show CDR1 as MNHNS and CDR2 as SASEGT. The CDR3 has 15 amino acids. The CDR3: CASSRSRGERNEQFF. Here the CDR3 DNA reads TGTGCCAGCAGCCGCTCGCGGGGGGAACGAAATGAGCAGTTCTTC.

J is TRBJ1-1 and V is TRBV5-1; D possibly corresponds to TRBD1 (6 bases). The CDR3 sequence is 12 residues long. Germline V lookup: CDR1 SGHRS, CDR2 YFSETQ. Trimming removed 2 bases at V and 8 bases at J, with 10 bases between. CDR3 protein: CASSLDRNEAFF. Written as DNA, the CDR3 is TGCGCCAGCAGCTTAGACAGGAACGAAGCTTTCTTT.

The chain is built from TRBV20-1 and TRBJ2-7, with TRBD2 matching 8 bases. Germline V gives CDR1 DFQATT, CDR2 SNEGSKA (reference sequence). The length of the CDR3 is 14 residues. Unmatched junction bases numbered 3, after V lost 2 bases and J lost 0 bases. The CDR3 loop reads CSARCSGTSYEQYF. The CDR3 nucleotides are TGCAGTGCTAGATGTAGCGGGACCTCCTACGAGCAGTACTTC.

This clonotype was seen many times. The chain carries TRBV12-3 or TRBV12-4 and TRBJ2-1; TRBD2 might be the D (5 bases). This CDR3 is 14 amino acids long. V lost 3 bases and J 6 bases, leaving 12 bases between the germline ends. DNA for the CDR3: TGTGCCAGCAGTTTTGATGGCGGACTCAATGAGCAGTTCTTC. Its translation is CASSFDGGLNEQFF.

This clonotype was picked up a small number of times. The chain joins TRBV7-2 to TRBJ1-2; D unclear. Per germline, CDR1 SGHTA and CDR2 FQGNSA. Trimming removed 0 bases at V and 4 bases at J, with 9 bases between. The CDR3 is made up of 14 amino acids. In DNA, the CDR3 is TGTGCCAGCAGCTTAGCGGTAGCCTCCTATGGCTACACCTTC. It yields the protein CASSLAVASYGYTF. Variable domain in full (rest from reference TRBV7-2 and TRBJ1-2): GAGVSQSPSNKVTEKGKDVELRCDPISGHTALYWYRQSLGQGLEFLIYFQGNSAPDKSGLPSDRFSAERTGGSVSTLTIQRTQQEDSAVYLCASSLAVASYGYTFGSGTRLTVV.

This clonotype has ten or more counts. The chain couples TRBV29-1 to TRBJ2-3; the D is unclear. Deletions cut 4 bases from V and 1 base from J, with 6 bases between. The V gene's germline CDR1 is SQVTM and CDR2 ANQGSEA. The CDR3 loop spans 12 amino acids. CDR3 region: CSVGVGTDTQYF. The DNA for the CDR3 is TGCAGCGTTGGAGTAGGCACAGATACGCAGTATTTT.

A few counts support this clonotype. V and J are TRBV7-9 and TRBJ2-3; the match to TRBD2 covers 7 bases. The J segment lost 2 bases and the V segment lost 1 base, leaving 6 bases of the junction unmatched. The CDR3 spans 16 residues. CDR1 and CDR2 from the germline V gene are SEHNR and FQNEAQ (reference sequence). As DNA, the CDR3 is TGTGCCAGCAGCTTAGGGTTCGCGGGAGACACAGATACGCAGTATTTT. Amino acids: CASSLGFAGDTDTQYF. Full variable domain (remainder filled in from reference TRBV7-9 and TRBJ2-3): DTGVSQNPRHKITKRGQNVTFRCDPISEHNRLYWYRQTLGQGPEFLTYFQNEAQLEKSRLLSDRFSAERPKGSFSTLEIQRTEQGDSAMYLCASSLGFAGDTDTQYFGPGTRLTVL.

This clonotype was seen ten or more times. The chain is built from TRBV20-1 and TRBJ1-5; D uncertain. There are 12 residues in the CDR3. V lost 0 bases, J lost 5 bases, and 5 bases lay in between. Per the germline V gene, CDR1 is DFQATT and CDR2 is SNEGSKA (reference sequence). The CDR3 spells CSARDWDQPQHF. As DNA, the CDR3 is TGCAGTGCTAGAGATTGGGATCAGCCCCAGCATTTT.

This clonotype was recorded at least ten times. The chain links TRBV12-3 or TRBV12-4 to TRBJ1-2; D is uncertain. This CDR3 contains 14 residues. V lost 7 bases to trimming and J lost 1 base, with 13 bases between them. The CDR3 here is CASTPGLGNYGYTF. The CDR3 nucleotides read TGTGCCAGCACCCCCGGGTTGGGTAACTATGGCTACACCTTC.

V is TRBV5-1 and J is TRBJ2-6; tentatively, D is TRBD1 (5 bases). The CDR3 runs 17 residues. Trimming took off 0 bases at V and 4 bases at J, with 14 bases between the two ends. Germline V gene sequence: CDR1 SGHRS, CDR2 YFSETQ. This CDR3 is CASSLAPTGSGANVLTF. CDR3 bases: TGCGCCAGCAGCTTGGCCCCTACAGGATCAGGGGCCAACGTCCTGACTTTC.

This rearrangement joins TRBV6-1 to TRBJ2-6; 8 bases fit TRBD2. CDR1 MNHNS and CDR2 SASEGT come from the germline V gene. The CDR3 runs 16 residues. The trim removed 7 bases at V and 2 bases at J, leaving 7 bases unmatched. The CDR3 coding sequence is TGTGCCAGCATAGTGATAGCGGGACCTGGGGCCAACGTCCTGACTTTC. Its protein product is CASIVIAGPGANVLTF.

This clonotype has more than one count but fewer than ten. The V and J genes are TRBV5-6 and TRBJ2-7; D perhaps matches TRBD1 (6 bases). V gave up 3 bases and J gave up 6 bases, with 16 bases separating them. CDR3 length equals 14 residues. Germline V CDR1 and CDR2: SGHDT, YYEEEE. DNA for the CDR3: TGTGCCAGCAGCTCCGACAGGAGAATACCCGAGCAGTACTTC. It codes for CASSSDRRIPEQYF.